The T cell receptor beta chain under discussion was sequenced for a study of technical replicates of blood from a few donors. CDR3 length equals 16 residues. Germline values: CDR1 SGDLS, CDR2 YYNGEE. The ends lost 0 bases at V and 5 bases at J; junction bases unmatched: 9. Sequencing used immunoSEQ multiplex PCR; TCRdb keeps in-frame clones, though not all of them. The table shows some 56,000 clones, with 80% to 95% occurring only once. V is TRBV9 and J is TRBJ2-7, with TRBD1 identical over 9 bases. Sequencing was carried out using PBMCs. This TCR was sampled from a human donor in good health. Some clones in this sample may be carry-over from other donors' samples. The CDR3, as DNA: TGTGCCAGCAGCGTAGTATTCGACAGGGGGGAAAACGAGCAGTACTTC. It encodes CASSVVFDRGENEQYF.